This T cell receptor beta chain is from a study of blood T cell repertoires in COVID-19. Study information: T cells, B-cell-depleted T cells, or PBMCs provided the cDNA or gDNA that served as material.

This CDR3 spans 17 amino acids. V trimming: 4 bases; J trimming: 6 bases; junction bases outside the gene matches: 14. The germline V gene has CDR1 LGHDT and CDR2 YNNKEL (reference sequence). In the authors' workflow: Reference gene primers were amplified, and this amplification served to estimate nucleated cell counts. Sequencing used immunoSEQ multiplex PCR; TCRdb keeps in-frame clones, though not all of them. The V and J calls and clone size come from that table; D and trimming were worked out from the DNA. The sample contains roughly 180,000 clones, approximately 81% of which appear only once. Material for sequencing was peripheral blood. V usage is TRBV3-1 (or the pseudogene TRBV3-2) and J usage is TRBJ2-3; 9 positions match TRBD2. The TCR comes from a woman in her forties or fifties with COVID-19, enrolled during active disease. The CDR3 reads CASSPRRSGGQLDTQYF. The DNA for the CDR3 is TGTGCCAGCAGCCCTCGGAGGAGCGGGGGGCAGCTGGATACGCAGTATTTT.